This T cell receptor (beta chain) was obtained from a study of T cells in Graves' hyperthyroidism and ophthalmopathy. The CDR3 extends over 15 amino acids. CDR1 SGHKS and CDR2 YYEKEE come from the germline V gene (reference sequence). With 4 bases removed from V and 3 bases from J, the gap between germline ends came to 14 bases. The TCR beta CDR3 regions underwent amplification using RNA transcripts as the source. With the HTBI primer set, the TCR CDR3 went through a first round of RT-PCR. TCRdb reanalysed the multiplex PCR reads using MiXCR and keeps one entry per CDR3 protein. The sample has 650,000 to 700,000 distinct CDR3 sequences; about 18% are singletons.

The chain uses TRBV5-5 and TRBJ1-5; maybe TRBD1 (5 bases). The sample taken for sequencing was blood. This TCR came from a man over 45 with Graves' hyperthyroidism. CDR3 amino acids: CASSRTPGPNQPQHF. CDR3 nucleotide sequence: TGTGCCAGCAGCCGAACCCCGGGACCCAATCAGCCCCAGCATTTT.